A single TCR beta chain is shown here with its context. The CDR3 contains 16 residues. Germline V gene lookup returns CDR1 SGHTA and CDR2 FQGNSA. V gave up 4 bases and J gave up 1 base; unmatched junction bases: 8. The sample belongs to a study of blood T cell repertoires in COVID-19. Sequencing used immunoSEQ multiplex PCR; TCRdb keeps in-frame clones, though not all of them. The table records about 210,000 clones, approximately 85% of them present only once. This clonotype was obtained from a woman between 65 and 79 years old with COVID-19, enrolled during active disease. The specimen was peripheral blood. This chain connects TRBV7-2 to TRBJ2-3, with 7 bases matching TRBD1. The CDR3 here is CASSWVGQLRTDTQYF. The CDR3 nucleotides read TGTGCCAGCAGCTGGGTGGGACAGCTACGCACAGATACGCAGTATTTT.